These 10 T cell receptor beta chains were all obtained from the same sample, sequenced in a study of radiotherapy plus CTLA-4 blockade in lung cancer listed by TCRdb under 2018. Library preparation employed the immunoSEQ multiplex PCR assay. As stored in TCRdb, this immuneACCESS dataset retains in-frame rearrangements with V and J assigned. A fraction of the clones does not appear; measured against another copy, unresolved V genes explain less than half of the discrepancy, and the remainder lacks a known reason. The sample yields about 84,000 clones; around 72% were counted once. About 14% of the sample is taken by the ten largest. The starting material was peripheral blood, obtained from a patient treated with radiotherapy plus ipilimumab. These receptors all come from a human donor with non-small cell lung cancer that progressed on radiotherapy plus ipilimumab.

The rearrangement joins TRBV6-5 to TRBJ2-1, with D hard to call. Trimming left V 5 bases short and J 2 bases short, with 10 bases between. The CDR3 has 14 residues. The germline V gene encodes CDR1 MNHEY and CDR2 SVGAGI. CDR3 residues: CASSLSPAYNEQFF. The CDR3 DNA reads TGTGCCAGCAGTCTATCTCCCGCCTACAATGAGCAGTTCTTC.

For this clone: The junction departs from the called germline gene at one end, perhaps through a read error. This chain joins TRBV10-2 and TRBJ1-4; maybe TRBD1 (5 bases). Germline lookup yields CDR1 WSHSY and CDR2 SAAADI. The CDR3 consists of 11 residues. CDR3 in DNA: TGCGCCAGCAGTGAAGGGACGGTGGTAAAGTTT. This codes for CASSEGTVVKF.

V gene TRBV5-4 combines with J gene TRBJ2-2; no clear D. The length of the CDR3 is 15 residues. V lost 3 bases to trimming and J lost 6 bases, with 15 bases between them. From germline, CDR1 is SGHNT and CDR2 YYREEE (reference sequence). The chain's CDR3 is CASSSEASQAGELFF. CDR3 DNA: TGTGCCAGCAGCTCAGAGGCGTCTCAGGCCGGGGAGCTGTTTTTT.

This chain joins TRBV19 and TRBJ2-3; TRBD2 matches at 13 bases. Germline-derived CDR1 and CDR2 are LNHDA and SQIVND (reference sequence). The CDR3 has 14 amino acids. V lost 6 bases, J lost 4 bases, and 1 base stayed unmatched. CDR3 region: CASRTSGRSDTQYF. CDR3 bases: TGTGCCAGTAGGACTAGCGGGAGGTCAGATACGCAGTATTTT.

This clone has a count of ten or more. This chain uses TRBV7-9 with TRBJ2-2; 7 bases match TRBD2. V dropped 4 bases and J dropped 7; count of bases not matched to a gene: 6. The CDR3 spans 14 residues. In germline, CDR1 is SEHNR, CDR2 FQNEAQ (reference sequence). The CDR3 DNA reads TGTGCCAGCAGCTCAAGCGGGAACGTCGGGGAGCTGTTTTTT. The encoded protein is CASSSSGNVGELFF.

J is TRBJ2-3 and V is TRBV10-2, with TRBD1 as a possible D gene (5 bases). This CDR3 region has 16 residues. Germline-derived CDR1 and CDR2 are WSHSY and SAAADI. The ends were cut back, 8 bases at V and 4 bases at J, with 22 bases in the middle. The CDR3 DNA follows: TGCGCCAGCGGTCAGGGTGTGATGATCCACGCAGATACGCAGTATTTT. The encoded protein is CASGQGVMIHADTQYF.

V and J are TRBV6-5 and TRBJ1-2; TRBD1 might be the D (5 bases). CDR1 is MNHEY and CDR2 is SVGAGI in the germline V gene. The CDR3 is 12 amino acids. V was trimmed by 5 bases and J by 8 bases, leaving 12 bases between them. The DNA of the CDR3 is TGTGCCAGCAGTACCAGGGTGGAAGGCTACACCTTC. Translated, it gives CASSTRVEGYTF.

The V gene is TRBV7-8, the J gene TRBJ2-1, with D perhaps assigned TRBD1 or TRBD2 (5 bases each). The CDR3 sequence is 15 residues long. V gave up 5 bases and J gave up 6 bases, with 17 bases separating them. The V gene's germline CDR1 is SGHVS and CDR2 FQNEAQ. The CDR3 region has the DNA TGTGCCAGCAGCCCAGGGAGTGCGGGCTTCAATGAGCAGTTCTTC. Translated, it gives CASSPGSAGFNEQFF.

A few counts support this clone. The chain recombines TRBV5-1 with TRBJ1-3; D remains unclear. The V end was cut by 4 bases, the J end by 4 bases, with 6 bases between. This CDR3 region has 12 residues. CDR1 SGHRS and CDR2 YFSETQ come from the germline V gene. DNA of the CDR3: TGCGCCAGCAGCCTGGGAGGAAACACCATATATTTT. Residues: CASSLGGNTIYF.

The chain recombines TRBV5-8 with TRBJ2-5, with D uncertain. Trimming stripped 2 bases from V and 4 bases from J, with 12 bases between. The V gene's germline CDR1 is SGHTS and CDR2 YDEGEE. The length of the CDR3 is 14 residues. The CDR3 DNA is TGTGCCAGCAGCTTTGGTCAAGGAAGAGAGACCCAGTACTTC. Its translation: CASSFGQGRETQYF.